The 31 T cell receptor beta chains below were found in one sample sequenced in a study of T cell responses to AZD1222 COVID-19 vaccine. Measured with immunoSEQ multiplex PCR; TCRdb has only the in-frame clones, and not every one. The table shows approximately 100,000 clones, with 87% occurring only once. The sequencing here drew on peripheral blood, taken 28 days after the second AZD1222 dose. The receptors here all came from an adult who received the AZD1222 COVID-19 vaccine.

This chain links TRBV10-1 with TRBJ2-7, with 11 nucleotides matching TRBD2. This CDR3 contains 14 residues. V lost 6 bases to trimming and J lost 2 bases; unmatched junction nucleotides: 3. CDR1 and CDR2 from the germline V gene are WNHNN and SYGVQD (reference sequence). CDR3 loop: CASRGTSGAYEQYF. The DNA of the CDR3 is TGCGCCAGCAGAGGGACTAGCGGCGCCTACGAGCAGTACTTC.

The rearrangement links TRBV19 to TRBJ2-7, with D possibly being TRBD1 or TRBD2 (5 bases each). Germline loops: CDR1 LNHDA, CDR2 SQIVND (reference sequence). The V end was cut by 3 bases, the J end by 4 bases, with 13 bases between. This CDR3 region has 14 residues. In DNA, the CDR3 is TGTGCCAGTAGTATCGGGGCAGGGCGGTACGAGCAGTACTTC. Residues: CASSIGAGRYEQYF.

This chain joins TRBV11-3 and TRBJ1-3, with TRBD1 matching 7 bases. The CDR3 length is 15 residues. The V and J ends lost 4 bases and 6 bases, in that order; junction bases with no gene match: 9. The germline gives CDR1 SGHNT, CDR2 YENEEA. In nucleotides, the CDR3 is TGTGCCAGCAGCTCCGGACAGGCTCTGGAAAACACCATATATTTT. Its translation is CASSSGQALENTIYF.

This rearrangement joins TRBV10-1 to TRBJ2-1; D possibly corresponds to TRBD2 (5 bases). V was trimmed by 6 bases and J by 5 bases, leaving 11 bases between them. CDR1 and CDR2 (germline): WNHNN, SYGVQD (reference sequence). The CDR3 is made up of 13 amino acids. CDR3 bases: TGCGCCAGCAGCCCGGGAATACACAATGAGCAGTTCTTC. It translates to CASSPGIHNEQFF.

This rearrangement joins TRBV15 to TRBJ2-5; 9 bases match TRBD2. Germline trimming cut 2 bases from V and 5 bases from J; bases unmatched to any gene: 9. There are 16 residues in the CDR3. Germline CDR1 LNHNV, CDR2 YYDKDF (reference sequence). The CDR3 region is CATSRLIAGGGETQYF. The CDR3 DNA sequence: TGTGCCACCAGCAGACTAATCGCGGGAGGGGGGGAGACCCAGTACTTC.

CDR3 in amino acids: CASSVDRGRQPQHF. CDR3 in DNA: TGCGCCAGCAGCGTCGACAGGGGGCGTCAGCCCCAGCATTTT. The rearrangement joins TRBV10-1 to TRBJ1-5, with 10 positions matching TRBD1. Germline V gene sequence: CDR1 WNHNN, CDR2 SYGVQD (reference sequence). The J segment lost 6 bases and the V segment lost 6 bases, leaving 5 bases of the junction unmatched. The CDR3 is 14 residues long.

This clone was detected only once. The chain links TRBV2 to TRBJ2-1, with D tentatively TRBD2 (5 bases). CDR3 size: 12 residues. V gave up 5 bases and J gave up 7 bases, with 9 bases separating them. Germline-derived CDR1 and CDR2 are SNHLY and FYNNEI. CDR3 coding DNA: TGTGCCAGCAGTCCACTAGGAAATGAGCAGTTCTTC. Protein: CASSPLGNEQFF.

This sequence joins TRBV28 and TRBJ1-2, with D unclear. Trimming took off 4 bases at V and 7 bases at J, with 13 bases between the two ends. CDR1 is MDHEN, CDR2 SYDVKM, per germline. The CDR3 is 13 residues long. The CDR3, as DNA: TGTGCCAGCAGTTCAAACATCGCTAGTGGCTACACCTTC. This sequence encodes CASSSNIASGYTF.

The CDR3 sequence is CASTRIAPWRYQETQYF. In nucleotides, the CDR3 is TGTGCCAGCACGCGCATTGCCCCTTGGCGGTACCAAGAGACCCAGTACTTC. The chain uses TRBV27 and TRBJ2-5; no clear D gene. The CDR3 is 17 residues long. V lost 7 bases to trimming and J lost 0 bases, with 21 bases between them. The germline CDR1 and CDR2 sequences are MNHEY and SMNVEV (reference sequence).

The V gene is TRBV6-5, the J gene TRBJ1-5; D is perhaps TRBD1 (6 bases). V was trimmed by 6 bases and J by 0 bases, leaving 12 bases between them. Germline values: CDR1 MNHEY, CDR2 SVGAGI. The CDR3 is 15 amino acids. The CDR3 protein is CASSLTGNSNQPQHF. In nucleotides, the CDR3 is TGTGCCAGCAGCCTTACAGGGAATAGCAATCAGCCCCAGCATTTT.

The chain joins TRBV2 to TRBJ1-2, with TRBD1 as a possible D gene (5 bases). Germline-derived CDR1 and CDR2 are SNHLY and FYNNEI. The length of the CDR3 is 14 residues. V was clipped by 4 bases and J by 5 bases, with 14 bases between them. The CDR3 protein is CASSGDGGRYGYTF. CDR3 DNA sequence: TGTGCCAGCAGTGGAGATGGGGGGAGGTATGGCTACACCTTC.

V usage is TRBV6-5 and J usage is TRBJ1-2; 8 positions agree with TRBD1. The V segment lost 7 bases and the J segment 3 bases; nucleotides outside the gene matches: 7. The CDR3 extends over 14 amino acids. Germline V gene sequence: CDR1 MNHEY, CDR2 SVGAGI. CDR3 protein: CASTQDREYYGYTF. Written as DNA, the CDR3 is TGTGCCAGCACCCAGGACAGGGAGTACTATGGCTACACCTTC.

The V call is TRBV6-1, the J call TRBJ2-7; 7 nucleotides match TRBD2. The CDR3 has 16 residues. Losses at the gene ends were 0 bases for V and 1 base for J; bases not matched to a gene: 6. From germline, CDR1 is MNHNS and CDR2 SASEGT. CDR3 nucleotides: TGTGCCAGCAGTGAAGCGGGCGGGAGTCCTTCCTACGAGCAGTACTTC. Encoded protein: CASSEAGGSPSYEQYF.

V and J are TRBV19 and TRBJ1-5, with D maybe TRBD1 (6 bases). Trimming shortened V by 8 bases and J by 4 bases, and 18 bases separated the two germline ends. This CDR3 region has 15 residues. The germline CDR1 and CDR2 sequences are LNHDA and SQIVND (reference sequence). The CDR3 region is CASHFLAGANQPQHF. The CDR3 DNA sequence: TGTGCCAGTCACTTCTTGGCAGGGGCAAATCAGCCCCAGCATTTT.

This CDR3 reads CASSLVGHTGELFF. CDR3 nucleotide sequence: TGTGCCAGCAGCTTAGTCGGCCACACCGGGGAGCTGTTTTTT. The J gene is TRBJ2-2, the V gene TRBV7-9; D gene ambiguous. Germline values: CDR1 SEHNR, CDR2 FQNEAQ (reference sequence). V lost 1 base to trimming and J lost 3 bases, with 6 bases between them. The CDR3 has 14 amino acids.

The chain carries TRBV7-9 and TRBJ2-3; 8 bases agree with TRBD2. The CDR3 runs 18 residues. Germline CDR1 SEHNR, CDR2 FQNEAQ (reference sequence). J was trimmed by 2 bases and V by 4 bases; bases with no gene match: 14. The CDR3 here is CASSSRAVHGRATDTQYF. The CDR3, as DNA: TGTGCCAGCAGCTCAAGGGCTGTCCACGGGAGGGCCACAGATACGCAGTATTTT.

This rearrangement joins TRBV2 to TRBJ2-1, with 7 bases lining up with TRBD2. V shed 9 bases, J shed 12 bases, and the junction held 17 bases outside the gene matches. The V gene's germline CDR1 is SNHLY and CDR2 FYNNEI. This CDR3 is built from 14 residues. For the CDR3, the DNA is TGTGCCAGTAGGGGAGGGCCCTCTCGATCTGTGCAGTTCTTC. It encodes CASRGGPSRSVQFF.

V gene TRBV27 combines with J gene TRBJ2-1, with 10 bases that match TRBD2. The V gene end was trimmed by 4 bases and the J gene end by 7 bases; junction bases not matched to a gene: 7. Germline-derived CDR1 and CDR2 are MNHEY and SMNVEV (reference sequence). The CDR3 consists of 15 residues. CDR3 protein: CASSYRAGGPNEQFF. DNA for the CDR3: TGTGCCAGCAGTTATCGAGCGGGAGGGCCTAATGAGCAGTTCTTC.

The V and J genes are TRBV5-6 and TRBJ1-1; possible D gene TRBD1, 5 bases. V was cut by 4 bases and J by 3 bases, with 10 bases left in between. This CDR3 has 13 amino acids. Germline CDR1 is SGHDT and CDR2 is YYEEEE. The CDR3 coding sequence is TGTGCCAGCAGCGCGGGGACGGACACTGAAGCTTTCTTT. It is translated as CASSAGTDTEAFF.

This clone was detected a few times. This chain connects TRBV4-2 to TRBJ2-4, with 9 nucleotides matching TRBD1. The CDR3 runs to 16 residues. Germline loops: CDR1 LGHNA, CDR2 YNFKEQ. Trimming removed 3 bases from V and 0 bases from J; junction bases left unmatched: 3. DNA of the CDR3: TGTGCCAGCAGCCAGGACAGGGGTGCAGCCAAAAACATTCAGTACTTC. Its protein product is CASSQDRGAAKNIQYF.

V usage is TRBV28 and J usage is TRBJ1-6; no reliable D call. The V and J ends lost 7 bases and 9 bases respectively, with 19 bases between them. From germline, CDR1 is MDHEN and CDR2 SYDVKM. The CDR3 loop spans 15 amino acids. CDR3 region: CASNPPQAASSPLHF. CDR3 DNA: TGTGCCAGCAATCCCCCCCAGGCAGCCTCTTCACCCCTCCACTTT.

The chain links TRBV19 to TRBJ2-6; TRBD1 agrees at 11 bases. The CDR3 contains 19 residues. Germline V CDR1 and CDR2: LNHDA, SQIVND (reference sequence). The ends lost 5 bases at V and 3 bases at J; junction bases unmatched: 12. CDR3 sequence reads: CASSLAGGQGAGGANVLTF. The CDR3 nucleotides are TGTGCCAGTAGTCTTGCGGGCGGACAGGGGGCAGGTGGGGCCAACGTCCTGACTTTC.

The V and J genes are TRBV7-9 and TRBJ1-2; 8 nucleotides agree with TRBD1. The length of the CDR3 is 19 residues. The germline V gene encodes CDR1 SEHNR and CDR2 FQNEAQ (reference sequence). The trim removed 5 bases at V and 6 bases at J, leaving 23 bases unmatched. CDR3 loop: CASSPAGTGLLLDPHGYTF. The CDR3, as DNA: TGTGCCAGCAGCCCAGCCGGGACAGGACTTCTCCTTGACCCCCATGGCTACACCTTC.

The CDR3 protein is CASSPGQSNSPLHF. The CDR3 region has the DNA TGTGCCAGCAGCCCGGGACAGTCTAATTCACCCCTCCACTTT. The V call is TRBV9, the J call TRBJ1-6, with 7 nucleotides matching TRBD1. Germline-derived CDR1 and CDR2 are SGDLS and YYNGEE. The CDR3 extends over 14 amino acids. V shed 4 bases, J shed 6 bases, and the junction held 4 bases outside the gene matches.

This clone was found a few times. The rearrangement uses TRBV7-9 and TRBJ1-3, with 9 positions matching TRBD1. CDR3 length: 16 amino acids. Germline CDR1 SEHNR, CDR2 FQNEAQ (reference sequence). The ends lost 4 bases at V and 0 bases at J; junction bases unmatched: 4. CDR3 region: CASSSGTGSSGNTIYF. The CDR3 DNA sequence: TGTGCCAGCAGCTCCGGGACAGGGAGCTCTGGAAACACCATATATTTT.

For this clone: Distinct nucleotide sequences in the sample also encode this CDR3. As DNA, the CDR3 is TGCGCCAGCAGTCCGGGACAGGGGGCCTACGAGCAGTACTTC. Encoded protein: CASSPGQGAYEQYF. The chain couples TRBV4-3 to TRBJ2-7; 11 bases fit TRBD1. V was pared by 6 bases and J by 2 bases, with 3 bases of the junction left unmatched. Germline V gene lookup returns CDR1 LGHNA and CDR2 YSLEER. The CDR3 length is 14 residues.

The chain carries TRBV6-5 and TRBJ2-1, with D perhaps matching TRBD1 (6 bases). V was trimmed by 1 base and J by 4 bases, leaving 11 bases between them. This CDR3 is built from 15 residues. CDR1 and CDR2 from the germline V gene are MNHEY and SVGAGI. In DNA, the CDR3 is TGTGCCAGCAGTTACTTAGCCACAGGGTACAATGAGCAGTTCTTC. Translated, it gives CASSYLATGYNEQFF.

The count of this clone is one. The chain links TRBV7-9 to TRBJ1-3, with D uncertain. This CDR3 comprises 13 residues. CDR1 is SEHNR, CDR2 FQNEAQ, per germline (reference sequence). V gave up 3 bases and J gave up 1 base, with 4 bases separating them. CDR3 sequence: CASSLVSGNTIYF. The CDR3 nucleotides are TGTGCCAGCAGCTTGGTATCTGGAAACACCATATATTTT. The full variable domain, in which reference TRBV7-9 and TRBJ1-3 provide the parts outside the CDR3, is DTGVSQNPRHKITKRGQNVTFRCDPISEHNRLYWYRQTLGQGPEFLTYFQNEAQLEKSRLLSDRFSAERPKGSFSTLEIQRTEQGDSAMYLCASSLVSGNTIYFGEGSWLTVV.

This clone was detected only once. The CDR3 is CASEYGTGNQETQYF. CDR3 sequence (DNA): TGTGCCAGCGAGTACGGGACAGGGAACCAAGAGACCCAGTACTTC. This sequence joins TRBV28 and TRBJ2-5; 9 bases align to TRBD1. This CDR3 spans 15 amino acids. Germline V gene sequence: CDR1 MDHEN, CDR2 SYDVKM. With V trimmed by 8 bases and J by 0 bases, 7 bases remained unmatched.

The chain combines TRBV30 with TRBJ1-6, with 8 nucleotides matching TRBD1. CDR1 and CDR2 (germline): GTSNPN, SVGIG (reference sequence). With V trimmed by 0 bases and J by 5 bases, 0 bases remained unmatched. The CDR3 has 14 residues. The CDR3 protein is CAWSVQGDNSPLHF. The CDR3 region has the DNA TGTGCCTGGAGTGTACAGGGGGATAATTCACCCCTCCACTTT.

CDR3 nucleotides: TGCAGCGTTGGAAACAGTTTTCACACTGAAGCTTTCTTT. Translated, it gives CSVGNSFHTEAFF. This chain uses TRBV29-1 with TRBJ1-1; no firm D call. V was clipped by 4 bases and J by 3 bases, with 12 bases between them. The CDR3 length is 13 residues. CDR1 and CDR2 from the germline V gene are SQVTM and ANQGSEA.